This T cell receptor (beta chain) was captured in a study of Ad26.COV2.S vaccination and SARS-CoV-2 variants (dated by TCRdb to about 2021). Background for the entire study: Vaccine-arm donors came from COV1001, a multicentre, randomized, double-blind, placebo-controlled phase I-IIa trial of Ad26.COV2.S in healthy adults. The TCR-sequenced set comprised roughly 30 samples: around 20 Ad26.COV2.S vaccine recipients, 5 placebo recipients and 8 SARS-CoV-2 convalescent individuals. Dosing of Ad26.COV2.S was intramuscular, at either 5x10^10 or 1x10^11 viral particles, delivered as one shot or as two shots spaced 56 days apart. Trial participants were randomized into five groups of five, in which low-dose or high-dose Ad26.COV2.S was given once or twice, or placebo was given on both occasions. The specificity and breadth of SARS-CoV-2-reactive T cell receptors after Ad26.COV2.S vaccination were assessed by TCRbeta repertoire sequencing. Investigators remained blinded to trial group allocation during experiments and outcome assessment. Study-wide conclusions, independent of this receptor: Substantial breadth of spike-specific CD8+ and CD4+ T cell responses was reported after vaccination. Vaccine and placebo recipients had similar non-spike TCR breadth, a finding consistent with the vaccine containing only spike. It was noted by the authors that total T cell responses may have been underestimated by the TCR breadth and depth analyses. The study was not powered to compare responses between vaccine doses or regimens. Spike-specific TCR breadth was higher in Ad26.COV2.S recipients than in placebo recipients (P = 0.0014).

TCRbeta CDR3 regions were sequenced with the immunoSEQ Assay. After extraction, genomic DNA underwent amplification by bias-controlled multiplex PCR, followed by high-throughput sequencing. In the source study's methods: To quantify the absolute abundance of every unique TCRbeta CDR3 region, sequences were collapsed and filtered. T cell fraction was estimated by normalizing TCRbeta template counts to usable DNA, with usable DNA measured through amplification of reference genes found in all nucleated cells. Repertoire TCRs were annotated as SARS-CoV-2-specific when V gene, CDR3 amino acid sequence and J gene were exactly matched to a known reactive TCR set. MIRA supplied the reference SARS-CoV-2 TCR set, which was filtered for enrichment in COVID-19-positive ImmuneCODE repertoires so that public or cross-reactive TCRs were removed. Based on the MIRA antigens, annotated TCRs were further analysed at the level of specific ORF or position within ORF. Breadth was defined as the number of annotated unique rearrangements divided by the total number of unique productive rearrangements, and depth was defined as the summed frequency of the annotated unique rearrangements. Two-sided Wilcoxon rank-sum tests were used to compare TCR breadth between groups. The clones in this table, taken by TCRdb from immuneACCESS, are in-frame only. Not every clone is retained; where verified, under half of the shortfall comes from an unresolved V gene, and the cause of the rest is unknown. Clone size and V and J calls were adopted from that table, with D and trimming inferred from the DNA. The sample table shows about 350,000 clones, and around 87% are seen once. Roughly 3.6% of the sample goes to the ten largest clones.

CDR1 and CDR2, looked up from the germline V gene, are SGHTA and FQGNSA. The CDR3 covers 13 residues, taking in both the cysteine and the phenylalanine. The sequence is cut down to CDR3 DNA, 39 bases in frame from base 1. Trimming costs V 4 bases and J 7 bases, and their ends lie 10 bases apart. Read against the paper, the sample's treatment or condition label means: approximately 18 received Ad26.COV2.S at low or high dose, single or two shots; several received placebo; per-sample allocation not given. Repertoires of vaccine and placebo recipients were sequenced from samples collected on day 63 after the first injection. Cohort 1b enrolled roughly 25 adults aged 18-55 years at a single site in Boston, USA, between 29 July and 7 August 2020. Ad26.COV2.S was a replication-incompetent adenovirus type 26 vector that expressed a prefusion-stabilized SARS-CoV-2 spike protein derived from the original Wuhan strain.

Concerning this clone: Its antigen specificity is not known. No quality values exist for individual bases; no much larger clone is one base distant.

This receptor was obtained from a person between 18 and 65 years old who received the Ad26.COV2.S COVID-19 vaccine or a placebo. The chain uses TRBV7-2 and TRBJ1-4; the D gene cannot be named for sure. The sequences come from peripheral blood, collected in a trial of Ad26.COV2.S vaccine versus placebo. Here is the DNA: TGTGCCAGCAGCTCCAATGGTGTTGAAAAACTGTTTTTT. Its coded protein is CASSSNGVEKLFF.